These T cell receptor beta chains were read from a single sample in a study of blood T cell repertoires in COVID-19. Using immunoSEQ multiplex PCR, the repertoire was profiled, and TCRdb retains in-frame clones only, with some absent. Of about 42,000 clones in the sample, more than 75% were seen once. Sequenced input: peripheral blood. The source is a man between 65 and 80 years old with active or convalescent COVID-19. Both conserved end residues are part of each CDR3. A D gene is named only where the DNA matches it firmly. The size of a clone is reported for some rows only, either as once, few or many, or as a class for expanded clones.

j_call v_call d_call clone_size cdr3_nt cdr3_aa
TRBJ2-3 TRBV28 - - TGTGCCAGCAGTTTAATCTGGGTTCGGTCAGGGGCAGATACGCAGTATTTT CASSLIWVRSGADTQYF
TRBJ2-5 TRBV3-1/TRBV3-2 - - TGTGCCAGCAGCCCCGGCACGGGGTTAAGAGAGACCCAGTACTTC CASSPGTGLRETQYF
TRBJ1-5 TRBV6-5 TRBD1 once TGTGCCAGCAGTTTAGACAGGGCTCAGCCCCAGCATTTT CASSLDRAQPQHF
TRBJ1-5 TRBV6-2/TRBV6-3 - - TGTGCCAGCAGTTTATCAGAAACAAATCAGCCCCAGCATTTT CASSLSETNQPQHF
TRBJ1-1 TRBV30 TRBD1 - TGTGCCTGGAACCTTCGGACAGGTTCTTTCTTT CAWNLRTGSFF
TRBJ2-3 TRBV19 TRBD2 - TGTGCCAGTAGTTCCGGGGGGGCAGATACGCAGTATTTT CASSSGGADTQYF
TRBJ1-1 TRBV5-5 TRBD1 - TGTGCCAGCAGCCCATGGACAGGGTTCGAAGTAGCTTTCTTT CASSPWTGFEVAFF
TRBJ2-5 TRBV12-5 - - TGTGCTAGTGGTTTGGGACGCGGGACTTCTGGGGGGGAGACCCAGTACTTC CASGLGRGTSGGETQYF
TRBJ1-2 TRBV3-1/TRBV3-2 TRBD1 - TGTGCCAGCAGCCAAGGGTTAGGGGACAGGGGCGGCTACACCTTC CASSQGLGDRGGYTF
TRBJ2-7 TRBV28 TRBD2 - TGTGCCAGCAGTTTATTTGTGGCGGCGGGGGGCTACGAGCAGTACTTC CASSLFVAAGGYEQYF
TRBJ2-3 TRBV5-1 TRBD2 - TGCGCCAGCAGCCAAGGACTAGCGGGAGAGACAGATACGCAGTATTTT CASSQGLAGETDTQYF